These 28 T cell receptor beta chains were sequenced from one sample in a study of T cell repertoires in cytomegalovirus infection (dated by TCRdb to between 2018 and 2020). The instrument was an Illumina HiSeq 1500. TCRdb cleaned the public reads at Q25 with fastp, built clones with MiXCR and kept in-frame beta chains. Each entry is one CDR3 protein sequence, shown with its most common DNA and genes. For this sample there are fewer than 200,000 distinct CDR3 sequences; roughly 19% appear just once. The ten largest account for approximately 3% of the sample. The sequenced sample was PBMCs. These receptors were collected from a human donor in good health (CMV status not recorded). Some clones in this sample may be carry-over from other donors' samples.

The J gene is TRBJ1-6, the V gene TRBV9, with 7 nucleotides matching TRBD1. This CDR3 comprises 16 residues. Germline-derived CDR1 and CDR2 are SGDLS and YYNGEE. Trimming at V came to 0 bases and at J to 5 bases, leaving 5 bases not matched to a gene. In DNA, the CDR3 is TGTGCCAGCAGCGTAGCTGGGGGACAGAATAATTCACCCCTCCACTTT. The encoded protein is CASSVAGGQNNSPLHF. Full variable domain (remainder filled in from reference TRBV9 and TRBJ1-6): DSGVTQTPKHLITATGQRVTLRCSPRSGDLSVYWYQQSLDQGLQFLIQYYNGEERAKGNILERFSAQQFPDLHSELNLSSLELGDSALYFCASSVAGGQNNSPLHFGNGTRLTVT.

V gene TRBV6-6 combines with J gene TRBJ1-2; D perhaps matches TRBD1 (5 bases). The CDR3 is 15 amino acids. Germline-derived CDR1 and CDR2 are MNHNY and SVGAGI (reference sequence). V gave up 2 bases and J gave up 1 base, with 11 bases separating them. Here the CDR3 reads CASSYGQGDNYGYTF. The CDR3 region has the DNA TGTGCCAGCAGTTACGGCCAGGGAGATAACTATGGCTACACCTTC.

In its sample, this clonotype was seen a few times. V is TRBV6-8 and J is TRBJ1-4; 9 bases map to TRBD1. The CDR3 sequence is 14 residues long. The trim removed 4 bases at V and 7 bases at J, leaving 4 bases unmatched. CDR1 and CDR2 from the germline V gene are MNHGY and SAAAGT. The CDR3 sequence is CASSFGTGPEKLFF. The CDR3 DNA reads as TGTGCCAGCAGTTTCGGGACAGGGCCTGAAAAACTGTTTTTT.

This clonotype was counted many times. This chain uses TRBV7-2 with TRBJ2-2; 9 nucleotides agree with TRBD2. The germline gives CDR1 SGHTA, CDR2 FQGNSA. Trimming removed 4 bases from V and 6 bases from J; junction bases left unmatched: 9. This CDR3 has 16 amino acids. The CDR3 sequence is CASSSRRGRASGELFF. As DNA, the CDR3 is TGTGCCAGCAGCTCCAGGCGCGGGAGGGCCTCCGGGGAGCTGTTTTTT.

The chain has TRBV9 and TRBJ1-1; D is unresolved. The CDR3 has 15 residues. Trimming left V 0 bases short and J 4 bases short, with 13 bases between. Germline V gene lookup returns CDR1 SGDLS and CDR2 YYNGEE. The CDR3, as DNA: TGTGCCAGCAGCGTAGAAGTCTCCTGGGGCACTGAAGCTTTCTTT. Translation: CASSVEVSWGTEAFF.

This clonotype was seen more than once but under ten times. The chain recombines TRBV4-2 with TRBJ1-1, with a possible D match to TRBD1 (5 bases). The length of the CDR3 is 14 residues. Germline V gene data show CDR1 as LGHNA and CDR2 as YNFKEQ. Trimming left V 1 base short and J 0 bases short, with 6 bases between. Here the CDR3 reads CASSQAGMNTEAFF. The CDR3 nucleotides are TGTGCCAGCAGCCAAGCAGGGATGAACACTGAAGCTTTCTTT.

By proportion, this clonotype is medium-sized. The DNA is omitted, as the CDR3 cannot be located on it reliably, and the CDR3 follows TCRdb's listing. V gene TRBV7-8 combines with J gene TRBJ2-1; the D segment call TRBD1 is taken from the table without a DNA check. Germline CDR1 is SGHVS and CDR2 is FQNEAQ. The CDR3 length is 15 residues, termini included. This chain's CDR3 is CASSEGVGRGAWGFF.

This chain joins TRBV7-9 and TRBJ2-1; 16 nucleotides align to TRBD2. The V gene end was trimmed by 5 bases and the J gene end by 10 bases; junction bases not matched to a gene: 8. The CDR3 has 16 residues. Germline V gene lookup returns CDR1 SEHNR and CDR2 FQNEAQ (reference sequence). The CDR3 DNA sequence: TGTGCCAGCAGCCCCGACGGGACTAGCGGGGGGGAAGAGCAGTTCTTC. This codes for CASSPDGTSGGEEQFF.

Many counts were recorded for this clonotype. V and J are TRBV12-3 or TRBV12-4 and TRBJ2-2; 7 bases agree with TRBD1. The CDR3 totals 14 residues. V trimming: 6 bases; J trimming: 6 bases; junction bases outside the gene matches: 7. In nucleotides, the CDR3 is TGTGCCAGCAGGCCCGGGACAGCCCCCGGGGAGCTGTTTTTT. Translated, it gives CASRPGTAPGELFF.

The chain links TRBV29-1 to TRBJ2-1; a possible D gene is TRBD2 (6 bases). Germline V CDR1 and CDR2: SQVTM, ANQGSEA. V lost 4 bases to trimming and J lost 0 bases, with 13 bases between them. The CDR3 contains 15 residues. This CDR3 is CSVVGEASSYNEQFF. In DNA form, the CDR3 reads TGCAGCGTTGTTGGGGAGGCAAGCTCCTACAATGAGCAGTTCTTC.

The CDR3, as DNA: TGTGCCAGCAGTGAATACCCCAGCTTTGGTGGCAATGAGCAGTTCTTC. Translation gives CASSEYPSFGGNEQFF. The chain recombines TRBV25-1 with TRBJ2-1, with D unclear. Trimming took 0 bases from V and 6 from J, leaving 15 bases between them. The germline V gene has CDR1 MGHDK and CDR2 SYGVNS. The CDR3 runs 16 residues.

This clonotype was seen ten or more times. The rearrangement links TRBV7-2 to TRBJ2-1; the match to TRBD2 covers 7 bases. The CDR3 extends over 15 amino acids. CDR1 is SGHTA and CDR2 is FQGNSA in the germline V gene. Trimming took 7 bases from V and 10 from J; bases not matched to a gene: 16. The CDR3 region has the DNA TGTGCCAGCAACCCTGAGGGTTTGGGAGGGAGAGAGCAGTTCTTC. Amino acid sequence: CASNPEGLGGREQFF.

This clonotype appeared many times. The chain combines TRBV7-8 with TRBJ2-7; D call uncertain. The CDR3 length is 13 residues. V was pared by 4 bases and J by 7 bases, with 14 bases between. Looked up from germline, CDR1 is SGHVS and CDR2 is FQNEAQ. The CDR3 region is CASSYNPLREQYF. DNA for the CDR3: TGTGCCAGCAGCTATAATCCCCTTCGGGAGCAGTACTTC. The whole variable domain, filled in from reference TRBV7-8 and TRBJ2-7, reads GAGVSQSPRYKVAKRGQDVALRCDPISGHVSLFWYQQALGQGPEFLTYFQNEAQLDKSGLPSDRFFAERPEGSVSTLKIQRTQQEDSAVYLCASSYNPLREQYFGPGTRLTVT.

This sequence joins TRBV15 and TRBJ2-1; 7 bases fit TRBD1. The CDR3 runs to 13 residues. Germline assignment: CDR1 LNHNV and CDR2 YYDKDF (reference sequence). Trimming cost V 3 bases and J 7 bases; bases outside gene matches: 3. The CDR3 reads CATSRTRGNEQFF. For the CDR3, the DNA is TGTGCCACCAGCAGGACCAGGGGGAATGAGCAGTTCTTC.

In its sample, this clonotype was seen many times. Here the CDR3 reads CASSLAGASTDTQYF. CDR3 DNA sequence: TGTGCCAGCAGCTTAGCGGGCGCTAGCACAGATACGCAGTATTTT. The chain employs TRBV7-2 and TRBJ2-3, with D hard to call. V was trimmed by 0 bases and J by 0 bases, leaving 7 bases between them. CDR3 length: 15 amino acids. Germline V gene data show CDR1 as SGHTA and CDR2 as FQGNSA.

This clonotype was counted at least ten times. The gene calls are TRBV7-8 and TRBJ2-1; D is uncertain. CDR1 and CDR2 (germline): SGHVS, FQNEAQ. This CDR3 is 15 amino acids long. The CDR3 reads CATQPGPFSYNEQFF. DNA for the CDR3: TGTGCTACCCAGCCCGGTCCCTTCTCCTACAATGAGCAGTTCTTC.

This clonotype was found a few times. This chain connects TRBV5-4 to TRBJ2-5; 7 bases are a match to TRBD2. V lost 0 bases and J lost 4; bases outside the gene matches: 6. The germline V gene has CDR1 SGHNT and CDR2 YYREEE (reference sequence). The CDR3 runs to 15 residues. The CDR3 nucleotides read TGTGCCAGCAGCTTGGAGGCGGGAGTGAGAGAGACCCAGTACTTC. Its protein is CASSLEAGVRETQYF. The entire variable domain, with the rest obtained from reference TRBV5-4 and TRBJ2-5, is as follows: ETGVTQSPTHLIKTRGQQVTLRCSSQSGHNTVSWYQQALGQGPQFIFQYYREEENGRGNFPPRFSGLQFPNYSSELNVNALELDDSALYLCASSLEAGVRETQYFGPGTRLLVL.

The V call is TRBV5-1, the J call TRBJ2-7; TRBD2 might be the D (5 bases). CDR1 is SGHRS, CDR2 YFSETQ, per germline. Trimming cost V 0 bases and J 5 bases, with 9 bases left between them. This CDR3 is built from 13 residues. Here the CDR3 reads CASSLAAGHEQYF. The DNA for the CDR3 is TGCGCCAGCAGCTTGGCCGCGGGCCACGAGCAGTACTTC.

With respect to this clonotype: Being one base from a much bigger clone, this may be a read error. The CDR3 protein is CASSLQEGYEQHF. The CDR3 region has the DNA TGCGCCAGCAGCCTTCAGGAGGGGTACGAGCAGCACTTC. This chain uses TRBV4-1 with TRBJ2-7; possibly TRBD2 for D (6 bases). This CDR3 region has 13 residues. CDR1 MGHRA and CDR2 YSYEKL come from the germline V gene.

The table lists this clonotype with a few counts. V is TRBV6-6 and J is TRBJ1-2; weak D call: TRBD1 (6 bases). V was cut by 7 bases and J by 2 bases, with 23 bases left in between. The CDR3 sequence is 17 residues long. Germline assignment: CDR1 MNHNY and CDR2 SVGAGI (reference sequence). CDR3 amino acids: CASTLLSTGWGNYGYTF. DNA of the CDR3: TGTGCCAGCACTCTACTCTCTACAGGGTGGGGGAACTATGGCTACACCTTC.

This clonotype has a count of ten or more. CDR3 sequence (DNA): TGTGCCAGCAGCTTCGGACTAGCGGACTACAATGAGCAGTTCTTC. Translated: CASSFGLADYNEQFF. This chain joins TRBV11-2 and TRBJ2-1, with 10 bases aligning to TRBD2. V lost 3 bases and J lost 3; bases outside the gene matches: 2. The germline V gene has CDR1 SGHAT and CDR2 FQNNGV. The length of the CDR3 is 15 residues. Full variable domain (rest looked up from reference TRBV11-2 and TRBJ2-1): EAGVAQSPRYKIIEKRQSVAFWCNPISGHATLYWYQQILGQGPKLLIQFQNNGVVDDSQLPKDRFSAERLKGVDSTLKIQPAKLEDSAVYLCASSFGLADYNEQFFGPGTRLTVL.

With respect to this clonotype: One end of the junction does not line up with germline, which may come from a read error. The chain carries TRBV6-5 and TRBJ2-6; either TRBD1 or TRBD2 may fit D (6 bases each). This CDR3 has 16 amino acids. Germline V lookup: CDR1 MNHEY, CDR2 SVGAGI. The CDR3: CASRTSGASGANALTF. CDR3 bases: TGTGCCAGCAGGACCTCTGGGGCGTCGGGGGCCAACGCCCTGACTTTC.

The chain carries TRBV6-1 and TRBJ2-7; 7 positions match TRBD1. There are 14 residues in the CDR3. Germline loops: CDR1 MNHNS, CDR2 SASEGT. The junction had 9 bases not matched to a gene; V was cut back by 4 bases and J by 6 bases. The CDR3 spells CASSVDRVVVEQYF. The CDR3 coding sequence is TGTGCCAGCAGTGTTGACAGGGTGGTCGTCGAGCAGTACTTC.

This clonotype has at least ten counts. The chain has TRBV7-2 and TRBJ1-4, with 7 bases matching TRBD1. J was trimmed by 5 bases and V by 5 bases; bases with no gene match: 8. The CDR3 sequence is 15 residues long. The germline V gene encodes CDR1 SGHTA and CDR2 FQGNSA. The DNA of the CDR3 is TGTGCCAGCAGCGCAAACAGGGGCCCAAATGAAAAACTGTTTTTT. It translates to CASSANRGPNEKLFF.

There are a few counts of this clonotype. The chain carries TRBV7-3 and TRBJ1-6, with D possibly being TRBD1 (5 bases). The CDR3 extends over 14 amino acids. V lost 4 bases to trimming and J lost 7 bases, with 11 bases between them. Germline loops: CDR1 SGHTA, CDR2 FQGTGA. In DNA, the CDR3 is TGTGCCAGCAGCTCCGGGACGGAAAATTCACCCCTCCACTTT. It codes for CASSSGTENSPLHF.

This sequence joins TRBV14 and TRBJ1-5; no definite D call. Germline lookup yields CDR1 SGHDN and CDR2 FVKESK. The CDR3 has 11 residues. V was shortened by 7 bases and J by 6 bases, with 7 bases between the two germline ends. The CDR3, as DNA: TGTGCCAGCACGGATAGTCAGCCCCAGCATTTT. Its protein is CASTDSQPQHF. Full variable domain (rest looked up from reference TRBV14 and TRBJ1-5): EAGVTQFPSHSVIEKGQTVTLRCDPISGHDNLYWYRRVMGKEIKFLLHFVKESKQDESGMPNNRFLAERTGGTYSTLKVQPAELEDSGVYFCASTDSQPQHFGDGTRLSIL.

In this sample, this clonotype turned up a few times. The V and J genes are TRBV7-2 and TRBJ2-5; D uncertain. There are 13 residues in the CDR3. The germline CDR1 and CDR2 sequences are SGHTA and FQGNSA. With 5 bases removed from V and 4 bases from J, the gap between germline ends came to 11 bases. The CDR3 loop is CASSPPVTETQYF. DNA of the CDR3: TGTGCCAGCAGCCCCCCTGTGACAGAGACCCAGTACTTC.

This clonotype was recorded a few times. The chain joins TRBV11-3 to TRBJ2-7, with 8 positions matching TRBD1. The length of the CDR3 is 15 residues. CDR1 is SGHNT, CDR2 YENEEA, per germline. The ends lost 6 bases at V and 1 base at J; junction bases unmatched: 8. The CDR3 region is CASSYTGGWSYEQYF. The CDR3 nucleotides are TGTGCCAGCAGTTACACAGGGGGTTGGTCCTACGAGCAGTACTTC.